The 22 T cell receptor beta chains below were found in one sample sequenced in a study of blood T cell repertoires in COVID-19. Profiling relied on immunoSEQ multiplex PCR, and the TCRdb table lists in-frame clones only, not all of them. Among fewer than 200,000 clones listed, 75% to 90% were seen once. The sample comprised peripheral blood. The receptors were sampled from a woman aged 70-85 years with COVID-19, enrolled during active disease.

The CDR3 DNA sequence: TGCGCCAGCAGCTATACAGGGGGTGGAAACACCATATATTTT. This gives the protein CASSYTGGGNTIYF. This rearrangement joins TRBV5-1 to TRBJ1-3; 8 bases map to TRBD1. This CDR3 contains 14 residues. Trimming cost V 3 bases and J 3 bases; bases outside gene matches: 2. Germline V gene sequence: CDR1 SGHRS, CDR2 YFSETQ.

J is TRBJ1-2 and V is TRBV28; maybe TRBD1 (5 bases). This CDR3 comprises 14 residues. Germline lookup yields CDR1 MDHEN and CDR2 SYDVKM. Trimming took 3 bases from V and 4 from J, leaving 12 bases between them. Here the CDR3 reads CASSFTGTFYGYTF. The CDR3 DNA reads as TGTGCCAGCAGTTTTACAGGTACCTTCTATGGCTACACCTTC.

The chain uses TRBV24-1 and TRBJ1-2; 11 nucleotides line up with TRBD1. Per germline, CDR1 KGHDR and CDR2 SFDVKD. This CDR3 has 18 amino acids. V was pared by 2 bases and J by 6 bases, with 13 bases of the junction left unmatched. This CDR3 is CATSDSTRDRGAEDGYTF. CDR3 in DNA: TGTGCCACCAGTGATTCTACACGGGACAGGGGGGCGGAGGATGGCTACACCTTC.

The V call is TRBV2, the J call TRBJ1-1, with a tentative D call TRBD1 (6 bases). The V end lost 1 base, the J end lost 5 bases, and 20 bases lay between the germline ends. Germline assignment: CDR1 SNHLY and CDR2 FYNNEI. The CDR3 has 17 residues. The CDR3 DNA is TGTGCCAGCAGTGAAGATAGGAAGGGCAGGGGAAGGACTGAAGCTTTCTTT. It encodes CASSEDRKGRGRTEAFF.

This clone has just a few counts. The chain employs TRBV10-3 and TRBJ1-2; 8 bases agree with TRBD1. CDR1 and CDR2 (germline): ENHRY, SYGVKD. This CDR3 has 15 residues. V gave up 3 bases and J gave up 4 bases; unmatched junction bases: 7. The CDR3 here is CAISEGQGVGYGYTF. CDR3 DNA: TGTGCCATCAGTGAAGGACAGGGAGTCGGCTATGGCTACACCTTC.

This chain's CDR3 is CASSPTGTGAYEQYF. The CDR3 DNA is TGTGCCAGCAGTCCGACCGGGACAGGGGCCTACGAGCAGTACTTC. The chain employs TRBV25-1 and TRBJ2-7; 10 bases match TRBD1. Per the germline V gene, CDR1 is MGHDK and CDR2 is SYGVNS. The CDR3 loop spans 15 amino acids. V lost 5 bases and J lost 2; bases outside the gene matches: 6.

The chain uses TRBV5-1 and TRBJ1-2; TRBD1 aligns across 9 bases. V was pared by 2 bases and J by 1 base, with 3 bases of the junction left unmatched. The germline V gene has CDR1 SGHRS and CDR2 YFSETQ. The CDR3 sequence is 15 residues long. The CDR3 loop is CASSLGQGINYGYTF. The CDR3 region has the DNA TGCGCCAGCAGCTTAGGACAGGGGATTAACTATGGCTACACCTTC.

The chain joins TRBV7-8 to TRBJ1-1; 7 nucleotides agree with TRBD1. Germline lookup yields CDR1 SGHVS and CDR2 FQNEAQ. The CDR3 has 13 amino acids. J was trimmed by 6 bases and V by 5 bases; bases with no gene match: 6. Written as DNA, the CDR3 is TGTGCCAGCAGCGTCCTACAGGGGCCTGAAGCTTTCTTT. Translation gives CASSVLQGPEAFF.

This clone was counted only a few times. This rearrangement joins TRBV30 to TRBJ2-3, with a weak D call TRBD2 (5 bases). The CDR3 is 16 residues long. Germline loops: CDR1 GTSNPN, CDR2 SVGIG (reference sequence). Trimming left V 0 bases short and J 1 base short, with 14 bases between. This chain's CDR3 is CAWSVRGSAGTDTQYF. Here the CDR3 DNA reads TGTGCCTGGAGTGTACGAGGTAGCGCTGGCACAGATACGCAGTATTTT.

The CDR3 reads CASSLGTSGTQETQYF. The CDR3 coding sequence is TGTGCCAGCAGCCTCGGGACTAGCGGGACCCAAGAGACCCAGTACTTC. The chain has TRBV7-9 and TRBJ2-5; 13 nucleotides agree with TRBD2. J gave up 1 base and V 5 bases, and 4 bases lay outside the gene matches. Germline CDR1 is SEHNR and CDR2 is FQNEAQ (reference sequence). The CDR3 contains 16 residues.

The chain couples TRBV18 to TRBJ2-7; D unclear. The CDR3 extends over 13 amino acids. V gave up 4 bases and J gave up 5 bases, with 12 bases separating them. Per the germline V gene, CDR1 is KGHSH and CDR2 is LQKENI. Written as DNA, the CDR3 is TGTGCCAGCTCACGCGATATCCGGGACGAGCAGTACTTC. Translation: CASSRDIRDEQYF.

This clone was seen once. The J gene is TRBJ1-4, the V gene TRBV4-2; 9 positions agree with TRBD1. CDR3 length: 15 residues. Germline values: CDR1 LGHNA, CDR2 YNFKEQ. With V trimmed by 1 base and J by 8 bases, 5 bases remained unmatched. CDR3 sequence (DNA): TGTGCCAGCAGCCAAGCGGACAGGGGTGGAGAAAAACTGTTTTTT. Encoded protein: CASSQADRGGEKLFF.

The genes are TRBV7-6 and TRBJ1-4, with TRBD1 matching 7 bases. Germline CDR1 SGHVS, CDR2 FNYEAQ. J gave up 7 bases and V 5 bases, and 25 bases lay outside the gene matches. The CDR3 consists of 20 residues. Written as DNA, the CDR3 is TGTGCCAGCAGCCTAGGGGCTGGGCGCGCGGCCTCAGGGGGAGGTGAAAAACTGTTTTTT. This encodes CASSLGAGRAASGGGEKLFF.

This clone came up a few times. The J gene is TRBJ2-7, the V gene TRBV28, with D perhaps matching TRBD1 (5 bases). Trimming removed 3 bases from V and 12 bases from J, with 15 bases in between. From germline, CDR1 is MDHEN and CDR2 SYDVKM. The CDR3 totals 12 residues. The CDR3 sequence: CASSLPGFHPYF. The CDR3 DNA sequence: TGTGCCAGCAGTTTGCCAGGGTTCCACCCGTACTTC.

This clone was counted only a few times. This rearrangement joins TRBV2 to TRBJ1-3; 8 nucleotides match TRBD1. J lost 3 bases, V lost 6 bases, and 13 bases had no gene match. CDR1 and CDR2 (germline): SNHLY, FYNNEI. The CDR3 spans 17 residues. The CDR3 here is CASRVELWDRHGNTIYF. The CDR3 DNA reads TGTGCCAGCAGGGTCGAACTATGGGACAGGCATGGAAACACCATATATTTT.

This chain links TRBV6-5 with TRBJ1-4; a weak D match, TRBD1 (6 bases). Germline values: CDR1 MNHEY, CDR2 SVGAGI. V was shortened by 3 bases and J by 5 bases, with 13 bases between the two germline ends. This CDR3 comprises 15 residues. The DNA of the CDR3 is TGTGCCAGCAGTTATTCAACAGGGAACAATGAAAAACTGTTTTTT. This sequence encodes CASSYSTGNNEKLFF.

The chain links TRBV5-1 to TRBJ1-1, with a possible D match to TRBD1 (6 bases). The V gene's germline CDR1 is SGHRS and CDR2 YFSETQ. V lost 4 bases and J lost 1, with 11 bases in between. The CDR3 has 14 amino acids. CDR3 DNA sequence: TGCGCCAGCAGCACCCGGACAGCGAACACTGAAGCTTTCTTT. Residues: CASSTRTANTEAFF.

The count of this clone is one. DNA of the CDR3: TGTGCCAGCAGCCACGGGAGGCGAAACACCATATATTTT. Its protein is CASSHGRRNTIYF. The chain couples TRBV3-1 (or the pseudogene TRBV3-2) to TRBJ1-3; no definite D call. Germline values: CDR1 LGHDT, CDR2 YNNKEL (reference sequence). Trimming took 3 bases from V and 5 from J, leaving 8 bases between them. The CDR3 runs 13 residues.

The rearrangement links TRBV5-1 to TRBJ2-1; 8 nucleotides agree with TRBD2. J was trimmed by 3 bases and V by 4 bases; bases with no gene match: 6. Per the germline V gene, CDR1 is SGHRS and CDR2 is YFSETQ. This CDR3 is 15 amino acids long. The CDR3 coding sequence is TGCGCCAGCAGCCCTCGCCTAGCGGGCTACAATGAGCAGTTCTTC. It translates to CASSPRLAGYNEQFF.

The genes are TRBV7-2 and TRBJ1-6; 8 nucleotides line up with TRBD1. CDR3 length: 12 residues. Germline V lookup: CDR1 SGHTA, CDR2 FQGNSA. Trimming took 4 bases from V and 15 from J; bases not matched to a gene: 5. The CDR3 sequence: CASSSDRDHLHF. Here the CDR3 DNA reads TGTGCCAGCAGCTCGGACAGGGATCACCTCCACTTT.

This chain links TRBV28 with TRBJ2-5; D may be TRBD2 (6 bases). The V gene lost 4 bases and the J gene lost 3 bases, with 15 bases spanning the gap. Per germline, CDR1 MDHEN and CDR2 SYDVKM. The CDR3 is 15 residues long. CDR3 residues: CASSSLGGVEETQYF. CDR3 coding DNA: TGTGCCAGCAGTTCCTTGGGAGGCGTGGAAGAGACCCAGTACTTC.

The rearrangement joins TRBV28 to TRBJ2-7; no firm D call. The V and J ends lost 6 bases and 0 bases respectively, with 18 bases between them. CDR1 is MDHEN and CDR2 is SYDVKM in the germline V gene. This CDR3 has 16 residues. CDR3 DNA sequence: TGTGCCAGCAGACCAATCTCCGATGGAGCCTCCTACGAGCAGTACTTC. Amino acids: CASRPISDGASYEQYF. Full variable domain (missing parts from reference TRBV28 and TRBJ2-7): DVKVTQSSRYLVKRTGEKVFLECVQDMDHENMFWYRQDPGLGLRLIYFSYDVKMKEKGDIPEGYSVSREKKERFSLILESASTNQTSMYLCASRPISDGASYEQYFGPGTRLTVT.